Following are 20 T cell receptor beta chains from one sample sequenced in a study of OX40 agonist ivuxolimab in advanced cancers. Assay: immunoSEQ multiplex PCR; the TCRdb copy retains only in-frame clones and omits some. There are 76,000 or so clones in the sample; over 75% occur only once, and less than 6.5% lies in the top ten. The source material was CD4+ or CD8+ T cells sorted from blood, sampled in a trial of the OX40 agonist ivuxolimab. These receptors were obtained from an adult with an advanced solid tumor such as melanoma, head and neck, liver or kidney cancer.

This rearrangement joins TRBV4-2 to TRBJ1-1; D perhaps matches TRBD1 (5 bases). Per the germline V gene, CDR1 is LGHNA and CDR2 is YNFKEQ. The CDR3 runs 15 residues. The V and J ends lost 1 base and 3 bases respectively, with 12 bases between them. The CDR3 is CASSQGGSQDTEAFF. The DNA of the CDR3 is TGTGCCAGCAGCCAAGGAGGGTCACAGGACACTGAAGCTTTCTTT.

V usage is TRBV7-6 and J usage is TRBJ2-7; D perhaps matches TRBD2 (5 bases). The ends were cut back, 1 base at V and 3 bases at J, with 7 bases in the middle. Germline assignment: CDR1 SGHVS and CDR2 FNYEAQ. The CDR3 extends over 13 amino acids. The CDR3 reads CASSLDAGYEQYF. DNA for the CDR3: TGTGCCAGCAGCTTAGACGCGGGCTACGAGCAGTACTTC.

This chain links TRBV5-1 with TRBJ1-2; D is possibly TRBD1 (5 bases). CDR3 length: 15 amino acids. Germline-derived CDR1 and CDR2 are SGHRS and YFSETQ. The V end lost 0 bases, the J end lost 3 bases, and 12 bases lay between the germline ends. The CDR3 here is CASSLEVAGHYGYTF. CDR3 nucleotide sequence: TGCGCCAGCAGCTTGGAAGTCGCAGGGCACTATGGCTACACCTTC.

The V gene is TRBV18, the J gene TRBJ2-2; 12 bases map to TRBD2. The ends lost 8 bases at V and 7 bases at J; junction bases unmatched: 8. This CDR3 comprises 15 residues. In germline, CDR1 is KGHSH, CDR2 LQKENI. CDR3 amino acids: CASPPSGRANGELFF. In DNA, the CDR3 is TGTGCCAGCCCCCCTAGCGGGAGGGCCAACGGGGAGCTGTTTTTT.

CDR3 in DNA: TGTGCCAGCAGCTTCCAACAGGGAGGCTACGAGCAGTACTTC. Protein: CASSFQQGGYEQYF. The gene calls are TRBV7-2 and TRBJ2-7; the D gene could be TRBD1 or TRBD2 (6 bases each). Trimming removed 3 bases at V and 3 bases at J, with 12 bases between. This CDR3 comprises 14 residues. The V gene's germline CDR1 is SGHTA and CDR2 FQGNSA.

The genes are TRBV2 and TRBJ2-1, with D possibly being TRBD1 (6 bases). V was trimmed by 7 bases and J by 5 bases, leaving 12 bases between them. CDR1 is SNHLY, CDR2 FYNNEI, per germline. This CDR3 is built from 13 residues. The DNA of the CDR3 is TGTGCCAGCACCTCCGACAGGAACAATGAGCAGTTCTTC. It codes for CASTSDRNNEQFF.

This chain joins TRBV6-5 and TRBJ1-1, with a possible D match to TRBD1 (5 bases). The CDR3 is 14 residues long. Germline CDR1 and CDR2: MNHEY and SVGAGI. Trimming left V 7 bases short and J 1 base short, with 13 bases between. The CDR3 spells CASISRAENTEAFF. Here the CDR3 DNA reads TGTGCCAGCATAAGCAGGGCCGAGAACACTGAAGCTTTCTTT.

This clone is a singleton in its sample. The CDR3 loop is CASGLVRSRESSGNTIYF. The CDR3 nucleotides are TGTGCTAGTGGTTTGGTACGTAGCAGGGAGAGCTCTGGAAACACCATATATTTT. The chain is built from TRBV12-5 and TRBJ1-3; possible D gene TRBD1, 5 bases. V was clipped by 0 bases and J by 0 bases, with 15 bases between them. The CDR3 totals 18 residues. Germline V lookup: CDR1 LGHNT, CDR2 FRNRAP. Looking up the rest from reference TRBV12-5 and TRBJ1-3 gives the full variable domain: DARVTQTPRHKVTEMGQEVTMRCQPILGHNTVFWYRQTMMQGLELLAYFRNRAPLDDSGMPKDRFSAEMPDATLATLKIQPSEPRDSAVYFCASGLVRSRESSGNTIYFGEGSWLTVV.

CDR3 sequence: CASSLGTGNSPLHF. DNA for the CDR3: TGCGCCAGCAGCTTGGGGACAGGGAATTCACCCCTCCACTTT. The genes are TRBV5-1 and TRBJ1-6; TRBD1 matches at 8 bases. CDR1 and CDR2 (germline): SGHRS, YFSETQ. The V segment lost 0 bases and the J segment 7 bases; nucleotides outside the gene matches: 0. There are 14 residues in the CDR3.

Note on this clone: Germline and junction disagree at one end, which may indicate a read error. The chain has TRBV4-3 and TRBJ2-1; D is ambiguous. The V gene's germline CDR1 is LGHNA and CDR2 YSLEER. The CDR3 totals 16 residues. The CDR3 nucleotides are TGCGCCGGCAGCCAAGAGTACTTTTCCTCCTACAATGAGCAGTTCTTC. Translated, it gives CAGSQEYFSSYNEQFF.

The chain has TRBV6-5 and TRBJ2-1, with 10 bases matching TRBD1. The CDR3 consists of 15 residues. V lost 5 bases to trimming and J lost 1 base; unmatched junction nucleotides: 2. Germline V gives CDR1 MNHEY, CDR2 SVGAGI. The chain's CDR3 is CASSGQGVSYNEQFF. The CDR3 DNA reads as TGTGCCAGCAGTGGACAGGGGGTATCCTACAATGAGCAGTTCTTC.

This chain uses TRBV4-3 with TRBJ1-1; TRBD1 might be the D (6 bases). Germline-derived CDR1 and CDR2 are LGHNA and YSLEER. Trimming pared 0 bases from V and 0 bases from J, leaving 8 bases between. The length of the CDR3 is 15 residues. The CDR3 nucleotides are TGCGCCAGCAGCCAAGATAGGGGGTTGAACACTGAAGCTTTCTTT. Amino acids: CASSQDRGLNTEAFF.

The chain has TRBV13 and TRBJ2-2, with a weak D call TRBD1 (5 bases). V lost 3 bases and J 3 bases, leaving 11 bases between the germline ends. From germline, CDR1 is PRHDT and CDR2 FYEKMQ (reference sequence). This CDR3 is built from 15 residues. This CDR3 reads CASSFGQGYTGELFF. DNA of the CDR3: TGTGCCAGCAGCTTCGGCCAGGGTTACACCGGGGAGCTGTTTTTT. The full variable domain, in which reference TRBV13 and TRBJ2-2 provide the parts outside the CDR3, is AAGVIQSPRHLIKEKRETATLKCYPIPRHDTVYWYQQGPGQDPQFLISFYEKMQSDKGSIPDRFSAQQFSDYHSELNMSSLELGDSALYFCASSFGQGYTGELFFGEGSRLTVL.

The V gene is TRBV6-5, the J gene TRBJ2-7; D possibly corresponds to TRBD1 (5 bases). Deletions cut 7 bases from V and 4 bases from J, with 8 bases between. Per germline, CDR1 MNHEY and CDR2 SVGAGI. The length of the CDR3 is 11 residues. The CDR3 DNA follows: TGTGCCAGCACCAAGGGGTACGAGCAGTACTTC. It codes for CASTKGYEQYF.

On this clone: Relative to the germline gene, one junction end is altered; a read error may explain this. The chain uses TRBV2 and TRBJ2-5; TRBD1 aligns across 9 bases. Near its end, the DNA agrees better with TRBJ2-7, so the J call may be wrong. This CDR3 has 16 residues. CDR1 SNHLY and CDR2 FYNNEI come from the germline V gene. The CDR3 coding sequence is TGTGCCGGCAGAATCCTACCGGGACAGGGTAAGGACGAGCAGTACTTC. Encoded protein: CAGRILPGQGKDEQYF.

CDR3 loop: CASRPGIQRGETQYF. In DNA, the CDR3 is TGTGCCAGCAGACCGGGGATTCAAAGAGGAGAGACCCAGTACTTC. The chain is built from TRBV27 and TRBJ2-5, with D possibly TRBD2 on 5 matching bases. Per the germline V gene, CDR1 is MNHEY and CDR2 is SMNVEV (reference sequence). The length of the CDR3 is 15 residues. With 6 bases removed from V and 4 bases from J, the gap between germline ends came to 18 bases.

The chain employs TRBV29-1 and TRBJ2-3; no firm D call. V was trimmed by 0 bases and J by 0 bases, leaving 13 bases between them. Germline V gene sequence: CDR1 SQVTM, CDR2 ANQGSEA. This CDR3 contains 16 residues. CDR3 loop: CSVEDPAQTSTDTQYF. CDR3 DNA sequence: TGCAGCGTTGAAGACCCCGCACAGACTAGCACAGATACGCAGTATTTT.

V is TRBV7-3 and J is TRBJ2-3; TRBD1 aligns across 7 bases. Germline V gene data show CDR1 as SGHTA and CDR2 as FQGTGA. There are 16 residues in the CDR3. The V and J ends lost 5 bases and 0 bases, in that order; junction bases with no gene match: 8. The DNA for the CDR3 is TGTGCCAGCAGCCCCCGTGAGGGGGCTAGCACAGATACGCAGTATTTT. As protein: CASSPREGASTDTQYF.

The rearrangement joins TRBV10-2 to TRBJ2-5, with 9 positions matching TRBD2. Per germline, CDR1 WSHSY and CDR2 SAAADI. The length of the CDR3 is 16 residues. Germline trimming cut 5 bases from V and 5 bases from J; bases unmatched to any gene: 12. The chain's CDR3 is CASSQPVTSGPETQYF. For the CDR3, the DNA is TGCGCCAGCAGTCAACCTGTAACTAGCGGGCCGGAGACCCAGTACTTC.

The V and J genes are TRBV15 and TRBJ2-7; 8 nucleotides line up with TRBD2. CDR3 length: 15 residues. Per germline, CDR1 LNHNV and CDR2 YYDKDF (reference sequence). The ends lost 0 bases at V and 6 bases at J; junction bases unmatched: 7. The CDR3 DNA is TGTGCCACCAGCAGAGATCGACCCCGGGGGGGCGAGCAGTACTTC. This encodes CATSRDRPRGGEQYF.